What follows are 25 T cell receptor beta chains derived from one specimen sequenced in a study of immune evolution from preneoplasia to lung adenocarcinoma (dated by TCRdb to the early 2020s). Receptor libraries were prepared by the immunoSEQ multiplex PCR assay. TCRdb stores this immuneACCESS table with in-frame sequences only. Part of the clones is absent; in the studies checked, under half of the shortfall reflects unresolved V genes, and no reason is known for the rest. The sample table contains several thousand clones; only one count was recorded for 75% to 90% of them. About 4.4% of the sample comes from the top ten. The source material was FFPE invasive lung adenocarcinoma tissue. What this sample's cell subset or site label stands for: frankly invasive lung adenocarcinoma (ADC). These receptors were obtained from a person aged 50 to 70 with lung adenocarcinoma.

The gene calls are TRBV28 and TRBJ1-4, with 8 positions matching TRBD1. From germline, CDR1 is MDHEN and CDR2 SYDVKM. The CDR3 extends over 18 amino acids. J gave up 0 bases and V 3 bases, and 9 bases lay outside the gene matches. The CDR3 spells CASSFTGQGAATNEKLFF. CDR3 DNA: TGTGCCAGCAGTTTCACCGGCCAGGGGGCCGCAACTAATGAAAAACTGTTTTTT.

The rearrangement uses TRBV19 and TRBJ1-4; D is unclear. V was cut by 6 bases and J by 4 bases, with 12 bases left in between. Per germline, CDR1 LNHDA and CDR2 SQIVND (reference sequence). The CDR3 spans 14 residues. CDR3 residues: CASSSGRLNEKLFF. The DNA for the CDR3 is TGTGCCAGTAGCTCCGGCAGGCTTAATGAAAAACTGTTTTTT. The whole variable domain, filled in from reference TRBV19 and TRBJ1-4, reads DGGITQSPKYLFRKEGQNVTLSCEQNLNHDAMYWYRQDPGQGLRLIYYSQIVNDFQKGDIAEGYSVSREKKESFPLTVTSAQKNPTAFYLCASSSGRLNEKLFFGSGTQLSVL.

This sequence joins TRBV7-8 and TRBJ1-5, with unresolved D. Germline V gene data show CDR1 as SGHVS and CDR2 as FQNEAQ. The V gene lost 5 bases and the J gene lost 3 bases, with 11 bases spanning the gap. The CDR3 is 14 amino acids. This CDR3 is CASSPDGINQPQHF. The CDR3 nucleotides read TGTGCCAGCAGCCCTGATGGGATCAATCAGCCCCAGCATTTT.

V is TRBV2 and J is TRBJ2-5, with TRBD2 identical over 9 bases. J lost 5 bases, V lost 7 bases, and 11 bases had no gene match. The germline gives CDR1 SNHLY, CDR2 FYNNEI. This CDR3 has 15 residues. The CDR3: CASTELAGVGETQYF. DNA of the CDR3: TGTGCCAGCACGGAGTTAGCGGGAGTGGGGGAGACCCAGTACTTC.

V gene TRBV27 combines with J gene TRBJ2-3, with 9 bases identical to TRBD2. The CDR3 contains 16 residues. V lost 0 bases and J lost 3; bases outside the gene matches: 4. The germline V gene has CDR1 MNHEY and CDR2 SMNVEV (reference sequence). This CDR3 reads CASSLSGGRGTDTQYF. CDR3 in DNA: TGTGCCAGCAGTTTATCGGGCGGGAGGGGGACAGATACGCAGTATTTT.

This rearrangement joins TRBV5-1 to TRBJ1-1; no clear D. In germline, CDR1 is SGHRS, CDR2 YFSETQ. This CDR3 has 19 residues. V shed 1 base and J shed 1 base, with 23 bases lying between them. DNA of the CDR3: TGCGCCAGCAGCTTGAGCCGGGCTAGGTCCTACGATAAGAACACTGAAGCTTTCTTT. Translated: CASSLSRARSYDKNTEAFF. Complete variable domain (other parts from reference TRBV5-1 and TRBJ1-1): KAGVTQTPRYLIKTRGQQVTLSCSPISGHRSVSWYQQTPGQGLQFLFEYFSETQRNKGNFPGRFSGRQFSNSRSEMNVSTLELGDSALYLCASSLSRARSYDKNTEAFFGQGTRLTVV.

This sequence joins TRBV6-1 and TRBJ2-3, with unresolved D. Germline V gene lookup returns CDR1 MNHNS and CDR2 SASEGT. Trimming stripped 5 bases from V and 5 bases from J, with 11 bases between. The CDR3 length is 13 residues. Here the CDR3 DNA reads TGTGCCAGCAGTTCCCACGTGGTAGATACGCAGTATTTT. It codes for CASSSHVVDTQYF.

The genes are TRBV4-1 and TRBJ2-3; perhaps TRBD2 as D (6 bases). The germline gives CDR1 MGHRA, CDR2 YSYEKL. The CDR3 spans 13 residues. V lost 1 base, J lost 13 bases, and 15 bases lay in between. The CDR3 sequence: CASSQGGAGSKYF. In DNA, the CDR3 is TGCGCCAGCAGCCAAGGTGGAGCGGGTAGTAAGTATTTT.

Of note for this clone: Mismatch with germline at one junction end may stem from a read error. The gene calls are TRBV11-2 and TRBJ2-1, with a possible D match to TRBD2 (6 bases). Germline assignment: CDR1 SGHAT and CDR2 FQNNGV. This CDR3 spans 15 amino acids. The CDR3 protein is CASSLDGLANNKQFF. The CDR3 nucleotides are TGTGCCAGCAGCTTAGATGGTCTAGCGAACAATAAGCAGTTCTTC. Variable domain in full (rest from reference TRBV11-2 and TRBJ2-1): EAGVAQSPRYKIIEKRQSVAFWCNPISGHATLYWYQQILGQGPKLLIQFQNNGVVDDSQLPKDRFSAERLKGVDSTLKIQPAKLEDSAVYLCASSLDGLANNKQFFGPGTRLTVL.

This clone appeared a few times. The chain recombines TRBV28 with TRBJ2-1, with 7 bases aligning to TRBD2. The junction had 2 bases not matched to a gene; V was cut back by 3 bases and J by 6 bases. Looked up from germline, CDR1 is MDHEN and CDR2 is SYDVKM. The CDR3 runs 13 residues. The CDR3 DNA reads TGTGCCAGCAGTTTTGCGGGAGTCAATGAGCAGTTCTTC. Its translation is CASSFAGVNEQFF.

J is TRBJ2-6 and V is TRBV18; the match to TRBD1 covers 10 bases. Germline V lookup: CDR1 KGHSH, CDR2 LQKENI. V shed 3 bases and J 3 bases; nucleotides not matched to a gene: 5. CDR3 length equals 17 residues. Here the CDR3 DNA reads TGTGCCAGCTCACCCCGACAGGGGGCTTTTGGGGCCAACGTCCTGACTTTC. Translating it yields CASSPRQGAFGANVLTF.

The V gene is TRBV6-1, the J gene TRBJ2-7, with TRBD1 matching 9 bases. This CDR3 comprises 14 residues. V shed 8 bases, J shed 6 bases, and the junction held 11 bases outside the gene matches. The germline V gene has CDR1 MNHNS and CDR2 SASEGT. CDR3 protein: CASQARDRVFEQYF. CDR3 in DNA: TGTGCCAGCCAGGCGCGGGACAGGGTGTTCGAGCAGTACTTC.

J is TRBJ2-1 and V is TRBV7-3; tentative D call: TRBD2 (6 bases). The CDR3 covers 14 residues. Germline loops: CDR1 SGHTA, CDR2 FQGTGA. The V end was cut by 5 bases, the J end by 5 bases, with 13 bases between. The CDR3 nucleotides read TGTGCCAGCAGCCTGCGGGGCCCCCACAATGAGCAGTTCTTC. Protein product: CASSLRGPHNEQFF.

This clone was seen a handful of times. The V call is TRBV19, the J call TRBJ1-1; D is undetermined. The CDR3 sequence is 14 residues long. V lost 3 bases and J 4 bases, leaving 12 bases between the germline ends. Per the germline V gene, CDR1 is LNHDA and CDR2 is SQIVND (reference sequence). CDR3 in amino acids: CASSMAGGGTEAFF. The CDR3 DNA sequence: TGTGCCAGTAGTATGGCGGGTGGTGGCACTGAAGCTTTCTTT. The whole variable domain, remainder taken from reference TRBV19 and TRBJ1-1, is DGGITQSPKYLFRKEGQNVTLSCEQNLNHDAMYWYRQDPGQGLRLIYYSQIVNDFQKGDIAEGYSVSREKKESFPLTVTSAQKNPTAFYLCASSMAGGGTEAFFGQGTRLTVV.

The chain links TRBV30 to TRBJ2-7; 11 bases line up with TRBD1. The CDR3 totals 14 residues. With 0 bases clipped from V and 2 bases from J, the junction kept 0 bases outside the gene matches. Germline CDR1 GTSNPN, CDR2 SVGIG (reference sequence). CDR3 residues: CAWSVGQGAYEQYF. CDR3 DNA sequence: TGTGCCTGGAGTGTGGGACAGGGGGCCTACGAGCAGTACTTC. Using reference TRBV30 and TRBJ2-7 for the parts outside the CDR3, the full variable domain is SQTIHQWPATLVQPVGSPLSLECTVEGTSNPNLYWYRQAAGRGLQLLFYSVGIGQISSEVPQNLSASRPQDRQFILSSKKLLLSDSGFYLCAWSVGQGAYEQYFGPGTRLTVT.

The gene calls are TRBV10-3 and TRBJ2-2, with 14 bases identical to TRBD2. This CDR3 is 17 amino acids long. The germline gives CDR1 ENHRY, CDR2 SYGVKD. The V segment lost 6 bases and the J segment 0 bases; nucleotides outside the gene matches: 3. Written as DNA, the CDR3 is TGTGCCATCAGGGGACTAGCGGGAGTAGCGAACACCGGGGAGCTGTTTTTT. This translates into CAIRGLAGVANTGELFF.

The chain carries TRBV29-1 and TRBJ2-7; D might be TRBD1 (5 bases). V was cut by 2 bases and J by 2 bases, with 16 bases left in between. CDR1 and CDR2 (germline): SQVTM, ANQGSEA. The CDR3 sequence is 15 residues long. The CDR3 region has the DNA TGCAGCGTTGAAATGGCCGGAAGGGGAACCTACGAGCAGTACTTC. Residues: CSVEMAGRGTYEQYF.

The chain links TRBV28 to TRBJ2-7; no clear D gene. V was shortened by 6 bases and J by 1 base, with 10 bases between the two germline ends. This CDR3 region has 13 residues. Germline V gives CDR1 MDHEN, CDR2 SYDVKM. DNA of the CDR3: TGTGCCAGCAGCCTCCCGACTTCCTACGAGCAGTACTTC. Protein sequence: CASSLPTSYEQYF.

The chain employs TRBV5-4 and TRBJ2-7; 12 bases line up with TRBD1. CDR3 length: 14 amino acids. Losses at the gene ends were 0 bases for V and 8 bases for J; bases not matched to a gene: 3. Germline CDR1 reads SGHNT; CDR2 reads YYREEE (reference sequence). CDR3 residues: CASSLAGQGAKQYF. For the CDR3, the DNA is TGTGCCAGCAGCTTGGCGGGACAGGGGGCGAAGCAGTACTTC.

A note on this clone: The sample carries other DNA sequences with the same CDR3. The V and J genes are TRBV30 and TRBJ2-5; D is ambiguous. V was trimmed by 0 bases and J by 5 bases, leaving 7 bases between them. The CDR3 sequence is 12 residues long. In germline, CDR1 is GTSNPN, CDR2 SVGIG (reference sequence). The CDR3 reads CAWSVSRETQYF. CDR3 bases: TGTGCCTGGAGTGTATCAAGGGAGACCCAGTACTTC.

The rearrangement links TRBV30 to TRBJ2-6, with 7 bases that match TRBD2. The CDR3 loop spans 20 amino acids. Germline V gene data show CDR1 as GTSNPN and CDR2 as SVGIG (reference sequence). The V and J ends lost 3 bases and 0 bases, in that order; junction bases with no gene match: 17. Here the CDR3 reads CAWSRKVWEGGRSGANVLTF. CDR3 bases: TGTGCCTGGAGCCGAAAGGTTTGGGAGGGTGGGCGCTCTGGGGCCAACGTCCTGACTTTC.

Written as DNA, the CDR3 is TGTGCCAGCAGCTCACAAGGGGGCCGTGGGGCCAACGTCCTGACTTTC. Protein product: CASSSQGGRGANVLTF. The gene calls are TRBV7-9 and TRBJ2-6; 7 bases align to TRBD1. The CDR3 sequence is 16 residues long. Germline CDR1 and CDR2: SEHNR and FQNEAQ (reference sequence). V shed 4 bases and J 3 bases; nucleotides not matched to a gene: 6.

This chain links TRBV18 with TRBJ2-1; 9 nucleotides match TRBD2. The V gene end was trimmed by 1 base and the J gene end by 0 bases; junction bases not matched to a gene: 4. This CDR3 is 17 amino acids long. CDR1 KGHSH and CDR2 LQKENI come from the germline V gene. The DNA of the CDR3 is TGTGCCAGCTCACCACGATCTAGCGGGATCTCCTACAATGAGCAGTTCTTC. This translates into CASSPRSSGISYNEQFF.

The rearrangement links TRBV19 to TRBJ2-1; D perhaps matches TRBD2 (5 bases). Between the trimmed V and J ends, which lost 5 bases and 0 bases, there was a span of 11 bases. The CDR3 has 15 amino acids. Looked up from germline, CDR1 is LNHDA and CDR2 is SQIVND (reference sequence). The CDR3 protein is CASSFSGLSYNEQFF. The CDR3 coding sequence is TGTGCCAGTAGTTTCTCAGGACTCTCCTACAATGAGCAGTTCTTC.

This clone is a singleton in its sample. The V and J genes are TRBV29-1 and TRBJ1-4; a possible D gene is TRBD1 (5 bases). Trimming pared 4 bases from V and 8 bases from J, leaving 11 bases between. Germline assignment: CDR1 SQVTM and CDR2 ANQGSEA. The CDR3 runs to 12 residues. CDR3 sequence reads: CSVGGAGEKLFF. In nucleotides, the CDR3 is TGCAGCGTTGGCGGGGCTGGGGAAAAACTGTTTTTT.